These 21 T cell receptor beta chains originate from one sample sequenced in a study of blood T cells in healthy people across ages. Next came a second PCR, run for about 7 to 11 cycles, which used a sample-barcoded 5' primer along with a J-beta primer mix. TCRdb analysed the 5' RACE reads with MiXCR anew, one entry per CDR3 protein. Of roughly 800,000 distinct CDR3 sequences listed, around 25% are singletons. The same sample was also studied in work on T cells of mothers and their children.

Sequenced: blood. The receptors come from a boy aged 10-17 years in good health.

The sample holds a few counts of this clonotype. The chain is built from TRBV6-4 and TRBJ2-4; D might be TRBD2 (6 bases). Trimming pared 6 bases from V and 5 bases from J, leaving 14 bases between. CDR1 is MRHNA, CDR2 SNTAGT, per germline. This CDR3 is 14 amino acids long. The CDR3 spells CASSRDWGENIQYF. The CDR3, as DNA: TGTGCCAGCAGCCGCGACTGGGGGGAAAACATTCAGTACTTC.

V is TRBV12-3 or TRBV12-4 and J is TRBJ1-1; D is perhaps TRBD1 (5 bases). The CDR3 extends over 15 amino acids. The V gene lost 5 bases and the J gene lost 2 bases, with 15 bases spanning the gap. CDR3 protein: CASSDVTGPNTEAFF. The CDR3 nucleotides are TGTGCCAGCAGTGACGTAACGGGACCCAACACTGAAGCTTTCTTT.

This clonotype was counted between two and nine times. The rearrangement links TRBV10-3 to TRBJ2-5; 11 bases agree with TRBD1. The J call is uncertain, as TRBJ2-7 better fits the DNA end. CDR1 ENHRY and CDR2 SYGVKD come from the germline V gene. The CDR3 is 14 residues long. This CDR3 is CAINGQGALYEQYF. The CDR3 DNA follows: TGTGCCATCAATGGACAGGGGGCTTTGTACGAGCAGTACTTC.

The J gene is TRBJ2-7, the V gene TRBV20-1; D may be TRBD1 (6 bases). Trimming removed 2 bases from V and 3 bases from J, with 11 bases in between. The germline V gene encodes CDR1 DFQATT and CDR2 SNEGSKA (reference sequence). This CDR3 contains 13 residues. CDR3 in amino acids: CSARLSGDYEQYF. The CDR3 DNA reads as TGCAGTGCTAGATTGTCAGGGGACTACGAGCAGTACTTC.

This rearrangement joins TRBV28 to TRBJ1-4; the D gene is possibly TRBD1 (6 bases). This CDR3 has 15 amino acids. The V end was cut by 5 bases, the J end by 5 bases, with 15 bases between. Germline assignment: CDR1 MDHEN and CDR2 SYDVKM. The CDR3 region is CASSPTGSKNEKLFF. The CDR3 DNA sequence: TGTGCCAGCAGTCCGACAGGATCGAAGAATGAAAAACTGTTTTTT.

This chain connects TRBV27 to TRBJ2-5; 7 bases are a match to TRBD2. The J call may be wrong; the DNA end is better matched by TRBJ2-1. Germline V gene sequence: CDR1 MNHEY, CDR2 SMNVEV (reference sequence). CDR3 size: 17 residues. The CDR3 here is CASSSIREGLARNEQFF. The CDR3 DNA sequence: TGTGCCAGCAGCTCAATCAGGGAGGGGCTAGCCCGCAATGAGCAGTTCTTC.

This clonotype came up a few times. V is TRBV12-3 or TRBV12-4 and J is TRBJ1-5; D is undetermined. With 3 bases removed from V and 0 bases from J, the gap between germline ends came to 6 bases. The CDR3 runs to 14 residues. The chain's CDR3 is CASSFLGSNQPQHF. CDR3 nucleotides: TGTGCCAGCAGTTTCTTGGGTAGCAATCAGCCCCAGCATTTT.

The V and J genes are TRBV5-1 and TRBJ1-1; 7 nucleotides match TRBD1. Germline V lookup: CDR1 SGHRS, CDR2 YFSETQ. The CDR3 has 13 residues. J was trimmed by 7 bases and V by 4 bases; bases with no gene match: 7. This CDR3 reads CASSVGQTREAFF. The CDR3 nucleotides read TGCGCCAGCAGCGTGGGACAGACCCGTGAAGCTTTCTTT. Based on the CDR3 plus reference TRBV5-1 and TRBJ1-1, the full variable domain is KAGVTQTPRYLIKTRGQQVTLSCSPISGHRSVSWYQQTPGQGLQFLFEYFSETQRNKGNFPGRFSGRQFSNSRSEMNVSTLELGDSALYLCASSVGQTREAFFGQGTRLTVV.

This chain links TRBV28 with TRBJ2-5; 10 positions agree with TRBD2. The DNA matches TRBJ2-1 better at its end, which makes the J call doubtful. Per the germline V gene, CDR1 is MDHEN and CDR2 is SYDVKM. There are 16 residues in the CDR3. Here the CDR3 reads CASSSQLAGSYNEQFF. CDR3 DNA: TGTGCCAGCAGTTCCCAACTAGCGGGGTCCTACAATGAGCAGTTCTTC.

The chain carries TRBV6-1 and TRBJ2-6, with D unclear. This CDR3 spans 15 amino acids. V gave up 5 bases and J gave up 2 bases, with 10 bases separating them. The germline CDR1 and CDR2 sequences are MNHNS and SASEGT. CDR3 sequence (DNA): TGTGCCAGCAGTCCCAGAACAGCTGGGGCCAACGTCCTGACTTTC. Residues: CASSPRTAGANVLTF.

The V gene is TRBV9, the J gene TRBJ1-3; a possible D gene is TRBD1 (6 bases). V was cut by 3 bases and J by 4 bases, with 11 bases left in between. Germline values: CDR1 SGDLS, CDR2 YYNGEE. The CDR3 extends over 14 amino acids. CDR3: CASSDPGTGNTIYF. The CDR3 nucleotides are TGTGCCAGCAGCGACCCAGGGACAGGAAACACCATATATTTT.

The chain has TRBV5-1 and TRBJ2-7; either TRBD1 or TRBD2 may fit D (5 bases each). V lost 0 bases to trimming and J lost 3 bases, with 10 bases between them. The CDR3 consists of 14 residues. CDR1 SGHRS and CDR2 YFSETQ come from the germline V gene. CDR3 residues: CASSLVGTHYEQYF. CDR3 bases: TGCGCCAGCAGCTTGGTTGGGACGCACTACGAGCAGTACTTC.

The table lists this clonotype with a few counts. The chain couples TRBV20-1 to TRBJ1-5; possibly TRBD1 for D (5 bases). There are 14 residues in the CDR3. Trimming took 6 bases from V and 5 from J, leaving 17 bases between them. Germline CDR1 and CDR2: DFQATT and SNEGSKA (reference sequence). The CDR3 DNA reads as TGCAGTGCCACCGGGACCCTTCGCGATCAGCCCCAGCATTTT. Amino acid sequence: CSATGTLRDQPQHF.

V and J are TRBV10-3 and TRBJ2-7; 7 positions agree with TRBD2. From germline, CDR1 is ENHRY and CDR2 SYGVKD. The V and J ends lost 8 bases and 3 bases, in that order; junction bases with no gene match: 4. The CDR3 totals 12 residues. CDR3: CAIAGESYEQYF. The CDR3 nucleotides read TGTGCCATCGCGGGAGAAAGCTACGAGCAGTACTTC.

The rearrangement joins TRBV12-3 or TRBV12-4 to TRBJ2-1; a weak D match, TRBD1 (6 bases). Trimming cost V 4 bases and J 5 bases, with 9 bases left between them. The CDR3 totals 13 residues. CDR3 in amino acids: CASSWSGDNEQFF. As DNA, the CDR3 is TGTGCCAGCAGTTGGTCAGGGGACAATGAGCAGTTCTTC.

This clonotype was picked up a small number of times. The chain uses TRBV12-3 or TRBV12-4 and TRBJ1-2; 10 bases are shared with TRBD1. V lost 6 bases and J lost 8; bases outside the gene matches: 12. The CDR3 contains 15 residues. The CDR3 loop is CASSPVGQGVGGYTF. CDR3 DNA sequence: TGTGCCAGCAGCCCCGTAGGACAGGGGGTTGGGGGCTACACCTTC.

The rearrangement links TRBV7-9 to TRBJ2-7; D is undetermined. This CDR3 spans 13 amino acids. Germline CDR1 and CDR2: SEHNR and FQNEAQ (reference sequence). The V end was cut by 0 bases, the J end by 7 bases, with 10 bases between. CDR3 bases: TGTGCCAGCAGCTTAGCTGAACGCCTTGAGCAGTACTTC. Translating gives CASSLAERLEQYF.

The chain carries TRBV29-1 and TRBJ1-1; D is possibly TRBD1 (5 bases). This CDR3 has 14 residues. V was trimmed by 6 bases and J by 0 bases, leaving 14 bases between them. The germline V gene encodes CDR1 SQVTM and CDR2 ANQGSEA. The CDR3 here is CSVSSGTVNTEAFF. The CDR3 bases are TGCAGCGTGTCCTCCGGGACGGTGAACACTGAAGCTTTCTTT.

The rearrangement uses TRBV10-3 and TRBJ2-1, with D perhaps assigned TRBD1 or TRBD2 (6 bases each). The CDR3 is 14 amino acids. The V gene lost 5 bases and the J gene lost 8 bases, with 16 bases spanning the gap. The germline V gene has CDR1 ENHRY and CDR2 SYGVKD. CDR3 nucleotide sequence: TGTGCCATCAGTCCCCGTGGGGGGCAAGATGAGCAGTTCTTC. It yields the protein CAISPRGGQDEQFF.

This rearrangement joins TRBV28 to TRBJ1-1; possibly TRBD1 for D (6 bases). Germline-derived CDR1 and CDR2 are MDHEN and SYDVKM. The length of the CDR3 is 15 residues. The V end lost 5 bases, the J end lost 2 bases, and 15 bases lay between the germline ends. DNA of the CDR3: TGTGCCAGCAGTCCCCTACAGGGTATTAACACTGAAGCTTTCTTT. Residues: CASSPLQGINTEAFF.

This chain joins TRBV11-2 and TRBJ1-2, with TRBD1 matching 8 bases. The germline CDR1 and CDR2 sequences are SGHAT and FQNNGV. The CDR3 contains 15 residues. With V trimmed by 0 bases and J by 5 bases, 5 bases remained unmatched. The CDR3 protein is CASSLDRGPGYGYTF. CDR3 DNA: TGTGCCAGCAGCTTAGACAGGGGGCCCGGGTATGGCTACACCTTC.